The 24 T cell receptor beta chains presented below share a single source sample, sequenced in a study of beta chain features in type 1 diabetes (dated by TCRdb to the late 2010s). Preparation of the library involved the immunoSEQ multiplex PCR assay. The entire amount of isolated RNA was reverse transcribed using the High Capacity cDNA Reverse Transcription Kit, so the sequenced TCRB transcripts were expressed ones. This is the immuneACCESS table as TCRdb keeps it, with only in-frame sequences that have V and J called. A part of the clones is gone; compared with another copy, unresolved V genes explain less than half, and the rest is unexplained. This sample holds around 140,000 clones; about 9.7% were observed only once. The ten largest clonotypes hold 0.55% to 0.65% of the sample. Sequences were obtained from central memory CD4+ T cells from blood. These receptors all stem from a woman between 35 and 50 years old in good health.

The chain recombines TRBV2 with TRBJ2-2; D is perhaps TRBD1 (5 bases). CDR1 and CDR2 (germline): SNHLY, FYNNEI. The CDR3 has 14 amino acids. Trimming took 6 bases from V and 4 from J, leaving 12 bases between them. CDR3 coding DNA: TGTGCCAGCAGGGCGACAGTTACCACCGGGGAGCTGTTTTTT. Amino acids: CASRATVTTGELFF.

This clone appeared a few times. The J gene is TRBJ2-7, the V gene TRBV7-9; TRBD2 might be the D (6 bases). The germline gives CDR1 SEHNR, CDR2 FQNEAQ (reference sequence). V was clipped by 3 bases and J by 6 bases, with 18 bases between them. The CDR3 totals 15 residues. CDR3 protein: CASSFGASGVSEQYF. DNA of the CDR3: TGTGCCAGCAGCTTCGGGGCTTCGGGAGTTTCCGAGCAGTACTTC.

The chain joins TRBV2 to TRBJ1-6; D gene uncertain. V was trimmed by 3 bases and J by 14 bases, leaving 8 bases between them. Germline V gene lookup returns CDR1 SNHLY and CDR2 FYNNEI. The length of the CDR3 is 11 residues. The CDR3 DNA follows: TGTGCCAGCAGTGACGGTCCATCCCTCCACTTT. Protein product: CASSDGPSLHF.

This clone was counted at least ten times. The CDR3: CASSLPRQGSSPLHF. The CDR3 coding sequence is TGTGCCAGCTCACTTCCTCGACAGGGGAGTTCACCCCTCCACTTT. The chain carries TRBV18 and TRBJ1-6, with TRBD1 matching 8 bases. The length of the CDR3 is 15 residues. Looked up from germline, CDR1 is KGHSH and CDR2 is LQKENI. V was pared by 4 bases and J by 9 bases, with 8 bases of the junction left unmatched.

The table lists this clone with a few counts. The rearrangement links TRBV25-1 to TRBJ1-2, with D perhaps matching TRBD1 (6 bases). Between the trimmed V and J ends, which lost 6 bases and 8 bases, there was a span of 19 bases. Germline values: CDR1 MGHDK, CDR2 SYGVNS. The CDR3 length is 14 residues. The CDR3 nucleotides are TGTGCCAGCAGGGGCCGAGGGGGGGAACAGGGCTACACCTTC. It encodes CASRGRGGEQGYTF.

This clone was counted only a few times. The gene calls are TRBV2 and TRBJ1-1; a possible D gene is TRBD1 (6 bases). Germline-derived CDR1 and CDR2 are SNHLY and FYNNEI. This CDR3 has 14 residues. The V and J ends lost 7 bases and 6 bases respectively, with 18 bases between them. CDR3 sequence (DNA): TGTGCCAGCAAAAGGGAGACAGGTCGCCCTGAAGCTTTCTTT. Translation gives CASKRETGRPEAFF.

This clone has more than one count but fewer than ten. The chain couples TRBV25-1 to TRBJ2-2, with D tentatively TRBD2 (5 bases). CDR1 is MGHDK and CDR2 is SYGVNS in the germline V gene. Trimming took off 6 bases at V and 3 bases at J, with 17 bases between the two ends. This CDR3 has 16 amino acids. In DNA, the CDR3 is TGTGCCAGCAGGGGAGTAGGGAAAAGCGACACCGGGGAGCTGTTTTTT. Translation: CASRGVGKSDTGELFF.

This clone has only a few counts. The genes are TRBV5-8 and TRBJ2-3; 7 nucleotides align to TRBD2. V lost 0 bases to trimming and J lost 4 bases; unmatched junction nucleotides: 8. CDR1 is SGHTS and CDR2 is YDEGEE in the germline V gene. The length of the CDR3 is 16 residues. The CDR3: CASSLEGRGYADTQYF. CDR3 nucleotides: TGTGCCAGCAGCTTGGAAGGGCGGGGGTACGCAGATACGCAGTATTTT.

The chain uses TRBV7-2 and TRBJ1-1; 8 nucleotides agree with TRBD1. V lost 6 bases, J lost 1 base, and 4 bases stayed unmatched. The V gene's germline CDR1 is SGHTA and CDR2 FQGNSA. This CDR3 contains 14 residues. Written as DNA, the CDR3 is TGTGCCAGCAGAAAACAGGGGGGGAACACTGAAGCTTTCTTT. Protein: CASRKQGGNTEAFF.

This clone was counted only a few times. Written as DNA, the CDR3 is TGTGCCAGCAGCTTCCTACAGGGAAACACCATATATTTT. It yields the protein CASSFLQGNTIYF. The chain links TRBV11-2 to TRBJ1-3; D is undetermined. With 3 bases removed from V and 4 bases from J, the gap between germline ends came to 7 bases. The CDR3 is 13 amino acids. Germline V gene lookup returns CDR1 SGHAT and CDR2 FQNNGV. The whole variable domain, filled in from reference TRBV11-2 and TRBJ1-3, reads EAGVAQSPRYKIIEKRQSVAFWCNPISGHATLYWYQQILGQGPKLLIQFQNNGVVDDSQLPKDRFSAERLKGVDSTLKIQPAKLEDSAVYLCASSFLQGNTIYFGEGSWLTVV.

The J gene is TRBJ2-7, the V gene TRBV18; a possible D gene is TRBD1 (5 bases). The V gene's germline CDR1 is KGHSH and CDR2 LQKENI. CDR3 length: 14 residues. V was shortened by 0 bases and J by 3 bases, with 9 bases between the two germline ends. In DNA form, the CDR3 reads TGTGCCAGCTCACCACCGGGGCTCAACTACGAGCAGTACTTC. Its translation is CASSPPGLNYEQYF.

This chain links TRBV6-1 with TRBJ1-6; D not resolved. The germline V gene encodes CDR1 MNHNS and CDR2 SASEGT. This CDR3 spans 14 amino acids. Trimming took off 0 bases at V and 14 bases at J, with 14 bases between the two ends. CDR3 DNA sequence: TGTGCCAGCAGTGAAGCGCTTCCGAGTCCCGCCCTCCACTTT. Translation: CASSEALPSPALHF.

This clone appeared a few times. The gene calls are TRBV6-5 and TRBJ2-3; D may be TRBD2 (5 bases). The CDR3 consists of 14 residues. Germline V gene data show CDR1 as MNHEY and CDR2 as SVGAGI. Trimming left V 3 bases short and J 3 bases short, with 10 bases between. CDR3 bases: TGTGCCAGCAGTTATACCGGGATGACAGATACGCAGTATTTT. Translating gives CASSYTGMTDTQYF.

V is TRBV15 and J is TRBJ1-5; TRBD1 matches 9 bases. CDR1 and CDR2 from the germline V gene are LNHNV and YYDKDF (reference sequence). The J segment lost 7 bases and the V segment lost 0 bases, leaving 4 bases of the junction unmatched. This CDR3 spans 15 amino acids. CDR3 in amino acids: CATSRDPGQGQPQHF. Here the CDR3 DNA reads TGTGCCACCAGCAGAGATCCCGGACAGGGGCAGCCCCAGCATTTT.

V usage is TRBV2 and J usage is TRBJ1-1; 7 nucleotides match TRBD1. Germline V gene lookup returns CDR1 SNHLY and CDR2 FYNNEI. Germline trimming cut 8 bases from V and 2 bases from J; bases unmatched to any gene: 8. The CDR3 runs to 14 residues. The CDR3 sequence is CASVKTGINTEAFF. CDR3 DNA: TGTGCCAGCGTGAAGACAGGGATAAACACTGAAGCTTTCTTT.

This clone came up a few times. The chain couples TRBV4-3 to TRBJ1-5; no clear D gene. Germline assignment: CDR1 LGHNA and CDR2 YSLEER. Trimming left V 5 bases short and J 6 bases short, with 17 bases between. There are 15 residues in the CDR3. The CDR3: CASSTEWDGGQPQHF. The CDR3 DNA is TGCGCCAGCAGCACGGAGTGGGATGGAGGTCAGCCCCAGCATTTT.

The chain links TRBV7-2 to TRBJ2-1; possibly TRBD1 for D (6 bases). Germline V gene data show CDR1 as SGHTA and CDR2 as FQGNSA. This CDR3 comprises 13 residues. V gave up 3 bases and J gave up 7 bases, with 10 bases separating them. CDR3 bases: TGTGCCAGCAGCTTGAGGACAGTTAATGAGCAGTTCTTC. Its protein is CASSLRTVNEQFF. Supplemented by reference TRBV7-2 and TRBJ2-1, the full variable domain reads GAGVSQSPSNKVTEKGKDVELRCDPISGHTALYWYRQSLGQGLEFLIYFQGNSAPDKSGLPSDRFSAERTGGSVSTLTIQRTQQEDSAVYLCASSLRTVNEQFFGPGTRLTVL.

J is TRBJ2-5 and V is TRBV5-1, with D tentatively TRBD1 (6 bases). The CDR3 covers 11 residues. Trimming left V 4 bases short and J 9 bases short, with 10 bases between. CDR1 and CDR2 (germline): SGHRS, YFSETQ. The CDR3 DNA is TGCGCCAGCAGCCAACAGGGCCCCCAGTACTTC. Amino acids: CASSQQGPQYF.

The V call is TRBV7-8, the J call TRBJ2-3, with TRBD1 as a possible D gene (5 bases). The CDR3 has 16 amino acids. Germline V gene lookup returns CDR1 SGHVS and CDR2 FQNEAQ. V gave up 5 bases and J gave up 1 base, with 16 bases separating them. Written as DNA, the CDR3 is TGTGCCAGCAGCCAAAGCCAGGGAACTGGCACAGATACGCAGTATTTT. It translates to CASSQSQGTGTDTQYF. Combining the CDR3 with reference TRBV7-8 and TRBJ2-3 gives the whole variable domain GAGVSQSPRYKVAKRGQDVALRCDPISGHVSLFWYQQALGQGPEFLTYFQNEAQLDKSGLPSDRFFAERPEGSVSTLKIQRTQQEDSAVYLCASSQSQGTGTDTQYFGPGTRLTVL.

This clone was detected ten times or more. The CDR3 is CASSRSGSGLTYEQYF. The CDR3 DNA is TGTGCCAGCAGTAGATCAGGGTCGGGCCTAACCTACGAGCAGTACTTC. The genes are TRBV27 and TRBJ2-7; D may be TRBD1 (5 bases). V was clipped by 5 bases and J by 2 bases, with 19 bases between them. Germline CDR1 MNHEY, CDR2 SMNVEV (reference sequence). This CDR3 has 16 amino acids.

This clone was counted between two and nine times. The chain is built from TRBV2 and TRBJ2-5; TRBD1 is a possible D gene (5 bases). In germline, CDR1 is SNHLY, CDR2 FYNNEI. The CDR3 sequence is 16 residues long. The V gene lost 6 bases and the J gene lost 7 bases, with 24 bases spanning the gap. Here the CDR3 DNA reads TGTGCCAGCAGCGAGTTCCAGGGAAACCAAAAAGGGACCCAGTACTTC. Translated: CASSEFQGNQKGTQYF.

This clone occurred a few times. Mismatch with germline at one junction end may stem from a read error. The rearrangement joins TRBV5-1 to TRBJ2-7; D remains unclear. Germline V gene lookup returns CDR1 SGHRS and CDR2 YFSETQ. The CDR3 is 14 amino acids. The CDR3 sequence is CASRFQDASYEQYF. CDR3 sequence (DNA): TGCGCCAGCCGCTTCCAGGATGCCTCCTACGAGCAGTACTTC.

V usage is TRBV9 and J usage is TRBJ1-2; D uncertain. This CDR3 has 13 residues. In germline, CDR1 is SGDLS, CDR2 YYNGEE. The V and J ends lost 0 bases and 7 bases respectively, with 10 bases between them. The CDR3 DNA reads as TGTGCCAGCAGCGTAGCCGAGGGCACTGGCTACACCTTC. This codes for CASSVAEGTGYTF.

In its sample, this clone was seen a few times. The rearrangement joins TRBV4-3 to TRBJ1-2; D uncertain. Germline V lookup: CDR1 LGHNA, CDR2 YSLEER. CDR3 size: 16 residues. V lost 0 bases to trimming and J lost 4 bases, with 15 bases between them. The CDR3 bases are TGCGCCAGCAGCCAAGATGGCAGTGAGGGCGGCTATGGCTACACCTTC. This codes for CASSQDGSEGGYGYTF.